These 15 T cell receptor beta chains share one sample of origin, sequenced in a study of blood T cell repertoires in COVID-19. Libraries were prepared by immunoSEQ multiplex PCR; TCRdb keeps only in-frame clonotypes and omits some of them. The sample has about 240,000 clones, 75% to 90% seen once; the top ten hold approximately 7.6%. The sample was peripheral blood. The receptors here all came from a man in his sixties who had recovered from COVID-19.

The V and J genes are TRBV5-1 and TRBJ2-7; D is ambiguous. The CDR3 consists of 15 residues. Between the trimmed V and J ends, which lost 0 bases and 0 bases, there was a span of 10 bases. Germline V gene data show CDR1 as SGHRS and CDR2 as YFSETQ. CDR3 in DNA: TGCGCCAGCAGCTTGGATAGTCGAAGCTCCTACGAGCAGTACTTC. Translating it yields CASSLDSRSSYEQYF.

This chain connects TRBV5-1 to TRBJ1-2, with TRBD1 as a possible D gene (5 bases). This CDR3 has 14 residues. Germline loops: CDR1 SGHRS, CDR2 YFSETQ. V lost 0 bases, J lost 2 bases, and 8 bases lay in between. DNA for the CDR3: TGCGCCAGCAGCTTGGGCGGGGGGAACTATGGCTACACCTTC. Its translation: CASSLGGGNYGYTF.

The chain combines TRBV4-1 with TRBJ1-2; D is possibly TRBD1 (6 bases). The germline V gene has CDR1 MGHRA and CDR2 YSYEKL. V lost 6 bases and J lost 3, with 11 bases in between. This CDR3 spans 13 amino acids. CDR3 nucleotides: TGCGCCAGCAGTCCGGACAGAGACTATGGCTACACCTTC. Translation gives CASSPDRDYGYTF.

This chain uses TRBV6-5 with TRBJ2-1; 10 bases map to TRBD1. CDR3 length equals 15 residues. V was clipped by 7 bases and J by 7 bases; unmatched bases: 10. Germline assignment: CDR1 MNHEY and CDR2 SVGAGI. The DNA for the CDR3 is TGTGCCAGCACCGTGGGACAGGGGATGGTAAATGAGCAGTTCTTC. Its translation is CASTVGQGMVNEQFF.

This sequence joins TRBV19 and TRBJ1-5, with 7 bases identical to TRBD1. The CDR3 sequence is 13 residues long. With 9 bases clipped from V and 1 base from J, the junction kept 3 bases outside the gene matches. From germline, CDR1 is LNHDA and CDR2 SQIVND (reference sequence). The DNA of the CDR3 is TGTGCCAGCCAGGGACAGAGCAATCAGCCCCAGCATTTT. This translates into CASQGQSNQPQHF.

V and J are TRBV3-1 (or the pseudogene TRBV3-2) and TRBJ1-3, with D uncertain. Looked up from germline, CDR1 is LGHDT and CDR2 is YNNKEL (reference sequence). V was clipped by 4 bases and J by 0 bases, with 7 bases between them. The CDR3 contains 14 residues. In DNA form, the CDR3 reads TGTGCCAGCAGCCGACGGGGCTCTGGAAACACCATATATTTT. Protein sequence: CASSRRGSGNTIYF.

In DNA form, the CDR3 reads TGTGCCAGCAGCAACCTAGGGACTAGACACCTAGCTAACTATGGCTACACCTTC. This gives the protein CASSNLGTRHLANYGYTF. The chain carries TRBV21-1 and TRBJ1-2. TRBV21-1 is designated a pseudogene. This CDR3 is 18 amino acids long.

Here the CDR3 DNA reads TGTGCCAGTAGTTCGGGGGGCGGCACAGATACGCAGTATTTT. Amino acids: CASSSGGGTDTQYF. The chain recombines TRBV19 with TRBJ2-3; D is perhaps TRBD2 (7 bases). CDR3 length: 14 residues. The V end was cut by 5 bases, the J end by 1 base, with 10 bases between. Germline assignment: CDR1 LNHDA and CDR2 SQIVND (reference sequence).

V and J are TRBV10-3 and TRBJ2-5; 8 nucleotides align to TRBD1. V dropped 8 bases and J dropped 2; count of bases not matched to a gene: 10. Germline lookup yields CDR1 ENHRY and CDR2 SYGVKD. The CDR3 totals 15 residues. CDR3 region: CAISQGAPSQETQYF. CDR3 bases: TGTGCCATCTCCCAGGGGGCTCCTTCTCAAGAGACCCAGTACTTC.

This clone was seen more than once but under ten times. This chain joins TRBV19 and TRBJ1-3; a weak D match, TRBD1 (5 bases). The germline V gene has CDR1 LNHDA and CDR2 SQIVND (reference sequence). The CDR3 runs to 15 residues. Trimming cost V 5 bases and J 2 bases, with 13 bases left between them. CDR3 sequence reads: CASSRRQGTGNTIYF. CDR3 nucleotide sequence: TGTGCCAGTAGTCGTCGCCAGGGAACTGGAAACACCATATATTTT. Looking up the rest from reference TRBV19 and TRBJ1-3 gives the full variable domain: DGGITQSPKYLFRKEGQNVTLSCEQNLNHDAMYWYRQDPGQGLRLIYYSQIVNDFQKGDIAEGYSVSREKKESFPLTVTSAQKNPTAFYLCASSRRQGTGNTIYFGEGSWLTVV.

The chain links TRBV21-1 to TRBJ1-2; the table's TRBD1 call for D was not verified on the DNA. TRBV21-1 is a known pseudogene. CDR3 length equals 15 residues. CDR3 in DNA: TGTGCCAGCAGCAAAGTTGAGACAGGGCTTAATGGCTACACCTTC. Protein sequence: CASSKVETGLNGYTF.

The genes are TRBV6-1 and TRBJ2-3; possibly TRBD1 for D (6 bases). The germline gives CDR1 MNHNS, CDR2 SASEGT. V gave up 1 base and J gave up 12 bases, with 14 bases separating them. The length of the CDR3 is 13 residues. The CDR3 nucleotides are TGTGCCAGCAGTGAAGGGGGGACACCTCCCCAGTATTTT. Protein sequence: CASSEGGTPPQYF.

This sequence joins TRBV25-1 and TRBJ2-2; a weak D match, TRBD1 (6 bases). In germline, CDR1 is MGHDK, CDR2 SYGVNS. CDR3 length equals 13 residues. Between the trimmed V and J ends, which lost 2 bases and 7 bases, there was a span of 8 bases. The CDR3 here is CASSEQGSGELFF. The CDR3 DNA reads TGTGCCAGCAGTGAACAGGGGAGCGGGGAGCTGTTTTTT.

The chain is built from TRBV3-1 (or the pseudogene TRBV3-2) and TRBJ1-4, with unresolved D. The CDR3 is 13 residues long. Trimming removed 4 bases from V and 10 bases from J, with 13 bases in between. Germline assignment: CDR1 LGHDT and CDR2 YNNKEL (reference sequence). CDR3 protein: CASSLPRFGKLFF. The DNA for the CDR3 is TGTGCCAGCAGCCTTCCGAGGTTCGGAAAACTGTTTTTT.

The chain has TRBV11-1 and TRBJ2-5; 9 bases agree with TRBD2. This CDR3 is 14 amino acids long. Germline CDR1 is SGHAT and CDR2 is FQDESV (reference sequence). The junction had 6 bases not matched to a gene; V was cut back by 4 bases and J by 6 bases. The CDR3: CASSYSGGLQTQYF. CDR3 sequence (DNA): TGTGCCAGCAGCTATAGCGGGGGTCTTCAGACCCAGTACTTC.